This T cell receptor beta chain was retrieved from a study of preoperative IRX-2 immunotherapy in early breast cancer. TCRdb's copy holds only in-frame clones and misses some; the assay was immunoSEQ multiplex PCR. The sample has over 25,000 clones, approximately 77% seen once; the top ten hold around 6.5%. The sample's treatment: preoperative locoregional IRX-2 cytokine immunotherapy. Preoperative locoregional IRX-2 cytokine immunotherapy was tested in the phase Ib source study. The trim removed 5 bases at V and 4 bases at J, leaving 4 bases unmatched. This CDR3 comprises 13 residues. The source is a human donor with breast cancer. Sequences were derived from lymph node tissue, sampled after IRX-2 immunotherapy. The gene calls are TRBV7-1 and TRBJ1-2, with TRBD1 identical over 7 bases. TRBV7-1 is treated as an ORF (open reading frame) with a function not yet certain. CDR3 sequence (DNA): TGTGCCAGCAGCCTCGACAGGGCCTATGGCTACACCTTC. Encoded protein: CASSLDRAYGYTF.